This TCR beta chain was recorded in a study of human T cells and chemical hapten exposure. On the study more broadly: On around 2 cm by around 2 cm of upper inner arm skin, sensitization was performed with 2% DPC. Among samples, TCR yields varied mainly because of small differences in pooled library volume.

Germline V CDR1 and CDR2: SEHNR, FQNEAQ (reference sequence). Trimming pared 5 bases from V and 2 bases from J, leaving 4 bases between. The CDR3 consists of 11 residues. Documented time point: patch test 2, 6 weeks after DPC sensitization. Indicated treatment: therapeutic diphenylcyclopropenone sensitization with weekly scalp DPC. This clonotype was seen ten or more times. Its antigen is currently unknown. Individual cDNA molecules received unique molecular identifiers in the library. TCRdb re-analysed the RACE reads in MiXCR, keeping a single row per CDR3 protein. Counted here are about 54,000 distinct CDR3 sequences, 9.5% to 10% occurring once; the ten biggest clones make up 1.5% to 2%. Overall study findings and caveats: Relative to control repertoires, expanded TCRs gave rise to significantly more large CDR3 similarity clusters.

This TCR was recovered from a woman between 45 and 65 years old with alopecia areata. Some clones in this sample may be carry-over from other donors' samples. The sequencing used whole blood, collected in connection with sensitization to the hapten diphenylcyclopropenone (DPC). The chain links TRBV7-9 to TRBJ2-7, with D hard to call. In nucleotides, the CDR3 is TGTGCCAGCAGCCCCGCCTACGAGCAGTACTTC. Protein: CASSPAYEQYF. The variable domain in full, completed from reference TRBV7-9 and TRBJ2-7, reads DTGVSQNPRHKITKRGQNVTFRCDPISEHNRLYWYRQTLGQGPEFLTYFQNEAQLEKSRLLSDRFSAERPKGSFSTLEIQRTEQGDSAMYLCASSPAYEQYFGPGTRLTVT.